The 8 T cell receptor beta chains in this list originate from one sample, sequenced in a study of blood T cell repertoires in COVID-19. TCRdb's copy holds only in-frame clones and misses some; the assay was immunoSEQ multiplex PCR. The sample includes around 170,000 clones, approximately 88% seen only once; the top ten take around 4%. Sequenced input: peripheral blood. These receptors were collected from a woman aged 25 to 39 with acute or convalescent COVID-19.

This chain uses TRBV11-3 with TRBJ2-1; a weak D match, TRBD2 (6 bases). The V end lost 3 bases, the J end lost 7 bases, and 10 bases lay between the germline ends. Germline V gene sequence: CDR1 SGHNT, CDR2 YENEEA. This CDR3 has 13 residues. For the CDR3, the DNA is TGTGCCAGCAGCTTCGGGAGCCGGAATGAGCAGTTCTTC. It codes for CASSFGSRNEQFF.

This chain links TRBV10-1 with TRBJ2-7; D is perhaps TRBD1 (5 bases). Between the trimmed V and J ends, which lost 8 bases and 7 bases, there was a span of 18 bases. Looked up from germline, CDR1 is WNHNN and CDR2 is SYGVQD (reference sequence). The CDR3 runs 13 residues. In nucleotides, the CDR3 is TGCGCCAGCGCAAGGACAACCCTGGGAGAGCAGTACTTC. Its translation: CASARTTLGEQYF.

The chain's CDR3 is CASSSTGEAFF. The DNA for the CDR3 is TGTGCCAGCAGCTCAACAGGGGAAGCTTTCTTT. The gene calls are TRBV11-2 and TRBJ1-1; weak D call: TRBD1 (6 bases). Per germline, CDR1 SGHAT and CDR2 FQNNGV. Trimming took off 4 bases at V and 8 bases at J, with 8 bases between the two ends. This CDR3 spans 11 amino acids.

This chain uses TRBV25-1 with TRBJ1-1; D gene ambiguous. V lost 6 bases and J 1 base, leaving 3 bases between the germline ends. Germline V lookup: CDR1 MGHDK, CDR2 SYGVNS. CDR3 length: 11 amino acids. The CDR3 coding sequence is TGTGCCAGCAGCAGGAACACTGAAGCTTTCTTT. Translating it yields CASSRNTEAFF.

The V call is TRBV6-6, the J call TRBJ2-1; 8 nucleotides agree with TRBD2. CDR1 is MNHNY and CDR2 is SVGAGI in the germline V gene (reference sequence). After removal of 6 bases from V and 4 bases from J, the junction contained 8 bases not matched to a gene. This CDR3 has 15 residues. Here the CDR3 reads CASRPPGLVYNEQFF. As DNA, the CDR3 is TGTGCCAGCAGACCGCCGGGACTAGTGTACAATGAGCAGTTCTTC.

The chain couples TRBV7-2 to TRBJ2-6; D possibly corresponds to TRBD1 (6 bases). The CDR3 length is 14 residues. The V and J ends lost 2 bases and 7 bases respectively, with 9 bases between them. Looked up from germline, CDR1 is SGHTA and CDR2 is FQGNSA. The CDR3, as DNA: TGTGCCAGCAGCTTAACACAGGGAGCCAACGTCCTGACTTTC. Its translation is CASSLTQGANVLTF.

This sequence joins TRBV7-6 and TRBJ1-5, with 8 bases lining up with TRBD1. The V gene's germline CDR1 is SGHVS and CDR2 FNYEAQ. CDR3 size: 15 residues. V gave up 2 bases and J gave up 7 bases; unmatched junction bases: 7. CDR3 DNA sequence: TGTGCCAGCAGCTTAAGGACAGGGTTAGGGCAGCCCCAGCATTTT. Protein: CASSLRTGLGQPQHF.

V usage is TRBV4-2 and J usage is TRBJ1-5; D may be TRBD1 (5 bases). V lost 0 bases, J lost 5 bases, and 8 bases lay in between. The CDR3 consists of 14 residues. Germline CDR1 and CDR2: LGHNA and YNFKEQ. The CDR3, as DNA: TGTGCCAGCAGCCAAGAGAAAGGGGATCAGCCCCAGCATTTT. As protein: CASSQEKGDQPQHF.